This note documents a single T cell receptor (beta chain) sequence. As yet, its antigen is unknown. This entry is derived from a study of T cell responses to AZD1222 COVID-19 vaccine. The CDR3 loop spans 15 amino acids. Deletions cut 1 base from V and 0 bases from J, with 7 bases between. Germline V gives CDR1 SGHRS, CDR2 YFSETQ. Repertoires were generated with immunoSEQ multiplex PCR, while TCRdb's copy carries only in-frame clones and drops some. The sample holds around 84,000 clones, approximately 85% seen once. Study conclusions and caveats: The reported proportion of spike-specific TCRs targeting unmutated variant regions was nearly half.

Recipients boosted at about 4 weeks or about 12 weeks are pooled. The gene calls are TRBV5-1 and TRBJ2-2; D uncertain. The clonotype originates from an adult who received the AZD1222 COVID-19 vaccine. This specimen was peripheral blood, taken 28 days after the second AZD1222 dose. The CDR3: CASSLTVSNTGELFF. Here the CDR3 DNA reads TGCGCCAGCAGCTTGACAGTATCGAACACCGGGGAGCTGTTTTTT.